This TCR beta chain was found in a study of OX40 agonist ivuxolimab in advanced cancers. Study as a whole: Under the entry rules, prior anti-PD-1, anti-PD-L1 or anti-CTLA-4 therapy was allowed, and roughly 41% had some. Study outcomes and limitations: People who partly responded at 0.1-3.0 mg/kg had some of the least clonal expansion seen.

Produced via immunoSEQ multiplex PCR; TCRdb's table is partial and in-frame only. Of more than 65,000 clones detected, around 93% appear once; the ten largest clones hold less than 10%. Turning to this clone: Its target is unknown.

This CDR3 spans 14 amino acids. V was pared by 3 bases and J by 3 bases, with 9 bases between. The germline CDR1 and CDR2 sequences are SGHVS and FQNEAQ. The TCR was taken from an adult with an advanced solid tumor such as melanoma, head and neck, liver or kidney cancer. The chain employs TRBV7-8 and TRBJ1-3; TRBD1 might be the D (6 bases). Sample: CD4+ or CD8+ T cells sorted from blood, taken in a trial of the OX40 agonist ivuxolimab. CDR3 nucleotide sequence: TGTGCCAGCAGCTTTTTACAGGGTGGAAACACCATATATTTT. This sequence encodes CASSFLQGGNTIYF.